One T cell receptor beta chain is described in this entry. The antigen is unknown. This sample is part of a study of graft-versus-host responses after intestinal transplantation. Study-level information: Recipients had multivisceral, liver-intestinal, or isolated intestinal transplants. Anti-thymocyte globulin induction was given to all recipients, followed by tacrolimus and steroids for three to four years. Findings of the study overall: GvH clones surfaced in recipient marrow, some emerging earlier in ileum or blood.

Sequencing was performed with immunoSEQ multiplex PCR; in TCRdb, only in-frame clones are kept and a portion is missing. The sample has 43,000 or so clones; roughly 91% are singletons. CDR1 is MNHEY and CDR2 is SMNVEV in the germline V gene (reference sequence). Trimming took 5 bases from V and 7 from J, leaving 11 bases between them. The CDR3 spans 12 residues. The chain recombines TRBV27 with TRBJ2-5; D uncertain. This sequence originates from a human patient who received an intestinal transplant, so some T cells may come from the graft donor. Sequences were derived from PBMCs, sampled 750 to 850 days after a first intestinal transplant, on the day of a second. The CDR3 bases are TGTGCCAGCAGTGACCGGTTTGGGACCCAGTACTTC. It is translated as CASSDRFGTQYF.